This TCR beta chain was found in a study of blood T cell repertoires in COVID-19. The overall study: Acute-phase and convalescent COVID-19 samples originated in the United States, Italy and Spain. T cells, B-cell-depleted T cells, or PBMCs supplied cDNA or gDNA.

The length of the CDR3 is 14 residues. Looked up from germline, CDR1 is LGHDT and CDR2 is YNNKEL (reference sequence). V shed 3 bases and J 5 bases; nucleotides not matched to a gene: 4. Original analysis: Reference gene primer amplification gave nucleated cell count estimates. TCRdb's copy holds only in-frame clones and misses some; the assay was immunoSEQ multiplex PCR. V, J and clone size derive from that table, while D and trimming were established from the DNA sequence. The sample contains 200,000 to 250,000 clones, roughly nine tenths of which appear only once. The Seattle patients joined while their infection was active and were tracked longitudinally afterward.

This clonotype originated in a woman aged 45-59 years with COVID-19, enrolled during active disease. The chain joins TRBV3-1 (or the pseudogene TRBV3-2) to TRBJ2-5, with 9 bases aligning to TRBD2. The sequenced material came from peripheral blood. The CDR3, as DNA: TGTGCCAGCAGCCATGGGACTAGCAGGGAGACCCAGTACTTC. Residues: CASSHGTSRETQYF.